The rows below give T cell receptor beta chains drawn from one sample of a study of regulatory T cells in long-lasting Graves disease. TCRdb ran MiXCR on the multiplex PCR reads and lists one entry per CDR3 protein. The sample holds a few hundred thousand distinct CDR3 sequences, 20% to 25% seen once. This sample comprised peripheral blood mononuclear cells (PBMCs), obtained at new diagnosis, from a patient treated with antithyroid drugs. The receptor set was obtained from a female donor with Graves disease. Each CDR3 is given with its conserved first and last residue. The D gene is left open where the match is weak. A clone size is listed for some rows: how often the clone was seen (once, few, many), or a class if it is expanded.

>TRBJ2-7|TRBV7-2|many|-
TGTGCCAGCAGCTTAGCCCCAGGTAGGAAAACCTACGAGCAGTACTTC
CASSLAPGRKTYEQYF
>TRBJ2-3|TRBV19|few|TRBD2
TGTGCCAGTAGTATTAGATTTGGCCTAGCGGGAGAAGATGGCACAGATACGCAGTATTTT
CASSIRFGLAGEDGTDTQYF
>TRBJ2-3|TRBV20-1|many|-
TGCAGTGGGAAGTCTAAAAGCACAGATACGCAGTATTTT
CSGKSKSTDTQYF
>TRBJ2-1|TRBV24-1|many|-
TGTGCCACCAGTGGCCCTATTAATAGCGACAATGAGCAGTTCTTC
CATSGPINSDNEQFF
>TRBJ2-2|TRBV4-3|many|-
TGCGCCAGCAGCCTCCATCGGTCCGGCGGGGAGCTGTTTTTT
CASSLHRSGGELFF
>TRBJ2-7|TRBV7-9|many|-
TGTGCCAGCAGCCGGGGACAAATGAACTCCTACGAGCAGTACTTC
CASSRGQMNSYEQYF
>TRBJ1-5|TRBV18|many|TRBD1
TGTGCCAGCTCACCAGGACAGGGTTGGAGTCAGCCCCAGCATTTT
CASSPGQGWSQPQHF
>TRBJ1-1|TRBV20-1|many|-
TGCAGTGCTTCGCGGGCTACCCCGGAGACTGAAGCTTTCTTT
CSASRATPETEAFF
>TRBJ1-2|TRBV29-1|many|-
TGCAGCGTTGAAGATCGAAGGCAGGGTGGGGGCTACACCTTC
CSVEDRRQGGGYTF
>TRBJ2-7|TRBV29-1|-|-
TGCAGCGTTGAGAAGGGGCCGGACGAGCAGTACTTC
CSVEKGPDEQYF
>TRBJ2-3|TRBV6-5|-|-
TGTGCCAGCAGTTACGGTCTAGCTTCAGATACGCAGTATTTT
CASSYGLASDTQYF
>TRBJ2-3|TRBV10-3|-|TRBD2
TGTGCCATCAGCTCACTAGCGGGAGTAAATACAGATACGCAGTATTTT
CAISSLAGVNTDTQYF
>TRBJ2-1|TRBV7-3|-|TRBD2
TGTGCCAGCAGCGTCGGGACTAGCGGGTTAGGTGAGCAGTTCTTC
CASSVGTSGLGEQFF
>TRBJ1-5|TRBV2|many|-
TGTGCCAGCCGGGGGGGGGCCGGGCCCGATCAGCCCCAGCATTTT
CASRGGAGPDQPQHF
>TRBJ2-7|TRBV11-2|many|TRBD1
TGTGCCAGCAGCCCCAGGGACAGGCCCTTTGAGCAGTACTTC
CASSPRDRPFEQYF
>TRBJ2-4|TRBV30|-|TRBD2
TGTGCCTGGAGTGTCCTTGCTAGCGGGGTGAACATTCAGTACTTC
CAWSVLASGVNIQYF
>TRBJ1-2|TRBV2|many|-
TGTGCCAGCTCAGACAGGCGAGTCTTCGGCTACACCTTC
CASSDRRVFGYTF